The 15 T cell receptor beta chains below were found in one sample sequenced in a study of T cells in pancreatic ductal adenocarcinoma. The protocol was immunoSEQ multiplex PCR, while the TCRdb copy is restricted to in-frame clones and leaves out a portion. Here the sample spans more than 85,000 clones, about 95% being singletons. No neoadjuvant therapy was given to the selected pancreatic ductal adenocarcinoma patients before their surgery. The material sequenced was PBMCs. The receptors here all came from a human donor with pancreatic ductal adenocarcinoma.

The V gene is TRBV28, the J gene TRBJ2-7; a possible D gene is TRBD1 (6 bases). Germline lookup yields CDR1 MDHEN and CDR2 SYDVKM. Trimming pared 7 bases from V and 3 bases from J, leaving 13 bases between. The CDR3 loop spans 13 amino acids. CDR3 region: CASTRQESYEQYF. The CDR3, as DNA: TGTGCCAGCACCCGACAGGAGAGCTACGAGCAGTACTTC.

This sequence joins TRBV7-2 and TRBJ1-2, with a weak D call TRBD1 (6 bases). V lost 5 bases and J 12 bases, leaving 19 bases between the germline ends. This CDR3 region has 13 residues. Germline V gene sequence: CDR1 SGHTA, CDR2 FQGNSA. In DNA, the CDR3 is TGTGCCAGCAGCATGCTTAGGGAGGGGGGTAACACCTTC. It codes for CASSMLREGGNTF.

This sequence joins TRBV7-8 and TRBJ2-7, with D perhaps matching TRBD2 (5 bases). This CDR3 is built from 12 residues. Trimming shortened V by 5 bases and J by 4 bases, and 9 bases separated the two germline ends. Germline-derived CDR1 and CDR2 are SGHVS and FQNEAQ. Here the CDR3 reads CASSLGVYEQYF. The CDR3 region has the DNA TGTGCCAGCAGCCTGGGAGTATACGAGCAGTACTTC.

V usage is TRBV5-1 and J usage is TRBJ2-5; 12 nucleotides align to TRBD2. The V gene's germline CDR1 is SGHRS and CDR2 YFSETQ. CDR3 length: 15 residues. Trimming took 4 bases from V and 5 from J; bases not matched to a gene: 6. CDR3 sequence reads: CASSQGLAGGETQYF. CDR3 sequence (DNA): TGCGCCAGCAGCCAGGGACTAGCGGGTGGGGAGACCCAGTACTTC.

The CDR3 DNA follows: TGTGCCAGCAGACGCCCAGCGGGGTATTCCTACGAGCAGTACTTC. The encoded protein is CASRRPAGYSYEQYF. This chain links TRBV28 with TRBJ2-7, with 7 nucleotides matching TRBD2. CDR1 is MDHEN, CDR2 SYDVKM, per germline. The J segment lost 1 base and the V segment lost 6 bases, leaving 9 bases of the junction unmatched. The CDR3 is 15 residues long.

This chain connects TRBV10-2 to TRBJ1-1, with TRBD1 matching 11 bases. V shed 0 bases, J shed 4 bases, and the junction held 4 bases outside the gene matches. Looked up from germline, CDR1 is WSHSY and CDR2 is SAAADI. The CDR3 extends over 16 amino acids. CDR3 sequence reads: CASSESAGTGGTEAFF. The CDR3 nucleotides are TGCGCCAGCAGTGAGTCAGCCGGGACAGGGGGCACTGAAGCTTTCTTT.

The genes are TRBV28 and TRBJ1-4; 7 bases agree with TRBD1. The germline CDR1 and CDR2 sequences are MDHEN and SYDVKM. There are 14 residues in the CDR3. J gave up 8 bases and V 8 bases, and 11 bases lay outside the gene matches. CDR3 bases: TGTGCCAGCCGACTCCAGGGGGATTTCGAAAAACTGTTTTTT. This gives the protein CASRLQGDFEKLFF.

The V call is TRBV6-5, the J call TRBJ1-4; 8 bases agree with TRBD1. Germline lookup yields CDR1 MNHEY and CDR2 SVGAGI. The CDR3 extends over 15 amino acids. J gave up 8 bases and V 2 bases, and 7 bases lay outside the gene matches. The CDR3 loop reads CASSYATGGGEKLFF. DNA for the CDR3: TGTGCCAGCAGTTACGCAACAGGGGGTGGGGAAAAACTGTTTTTT.

This clone showed up just once. The chain couples TRBV15 to TRBJ2-1, with 8 bases fitting TRBD2. The V segment lost 5 bases and the J segment 0 bases; nucleotides outside the gene matches: 3. Germline loops: CDR1 LNHNV, CDR2 YYDKDF (reference sequence). This CDR3 has 15 amino acids. CDR3 protein: CATSPGTSSYNEQFF. The CDR3 nucleotides are TGTGCCACCAGCCCCGGGACTAGCTCCTACAATGAGCAGTTCTTC. Together with reference TRBV15 and TRBJ2-1, the CDR3 gives the full variable domain: DAMVIQNPRYQVTQFGKPVTLSCSQTLNHNVMYWYQQKSSQAPKLLFHYYDKDFNNEADTPDNFQSRRPNTSFCFLDIRSPGLGDTAMYLCATSPGTSSYNEQFFGPGTRLTVL.

The chain carries TRBV18 and TRBJ2-5; 12 bases agree with TRBD2. J lost 4 bases, V lost 6 bases, and 6 bases had no gene match. The germline V gene has CDR1 KGHSH and CDR2 LQKENI. The CDR3 extends over 15 amino acids. The CDR3 DNA reads TGTGCCAGCTCCGATGGACTAGCGGGACGAGAGACCCAGTACTTC. Translation: CASSDGLAGRETQYF.

Only one count was recorded for this clone. This chain uses TRBV5-1 with TRBJ1-2, with 7 bases matching TRBD1. The J segment lost 4 bases and the V segment lost 5 bases, leaving 8 bases of the junction unmatched. CDR1 is SGHRS, CDR2 YFSETQ, per germline. CDR3 length: 14 amino acids. CDR3 residues: CASRISDRAYGYTF. The CDR3 region has the DNA TGCGCCAGCAGAATTAGCGACAGGGCCTATGGCTACACCTTC.

The chain is built from TRBV21-1 and TRBJ2-3; the DNA was not compared with TRBD2, the D call given in the table. TRBV21-1 is assigned pseudogene status. The CDR3 has 21 residues. The CDR3 nucleotides are TGTGCCAGCACCCATACGGGCCCTCTCTGGAGACTAGCAGACTACACAGATACGCAGTATTTT. This codes for CASTHTGPLWRLADYTDTQYF.

The rearrangement links TRBV28 to TRBJ2-3, with 8 bases aligning to TRBD2. CDR1 MDHEN and CDR2 SYDVKM come from the germline V gene. With V trimmed by 2 bases and J by 2 bases, 6 bases remained unmatched. The CDR3 is made up of 16 amino acids. This CDR3 is CASSLAGGIYTDTQYF. The DNA for the CDR3 is TGTGCCAGCAGTTTAGCGGGAGGCATATACACAGATACGCAGTATTTT.

The J gene is TRBJ2-7, the V gene TRBV5-1; 10 positions agree with TRBD1. J was trimmed by 4 bases and V by 2 bases; bases with no gene match: 6. The CDR3 has 15 amino acids. Looked up from germline, CDR1 is SGHRS and CDR2 is YFSETQ. CDR3 sequence: CASSLRQGAQYEQYF. The CDR3, as DNA: TGCGCCAGCAGCTTAAGACAGGGGGCGCAGTACGAGCAGTACTTC.

The J gene is TRBJ1-5, the V gene TRBV30; 9 positions agree with TRBD1. Germline V CDR1 and CDR2: GTSNPN, SVGIG (reference sequence). The CDR3 runs 12 residues. With V trimmed by 4 bases and J by 7 bases, 2 bases remained unmatched. The CDR3 loop is CAWNDRGQPQHF. The CDR3, as DNA: TGTGCCTGGAACGACAGGGGGCAGCCCCAGCATTTT.